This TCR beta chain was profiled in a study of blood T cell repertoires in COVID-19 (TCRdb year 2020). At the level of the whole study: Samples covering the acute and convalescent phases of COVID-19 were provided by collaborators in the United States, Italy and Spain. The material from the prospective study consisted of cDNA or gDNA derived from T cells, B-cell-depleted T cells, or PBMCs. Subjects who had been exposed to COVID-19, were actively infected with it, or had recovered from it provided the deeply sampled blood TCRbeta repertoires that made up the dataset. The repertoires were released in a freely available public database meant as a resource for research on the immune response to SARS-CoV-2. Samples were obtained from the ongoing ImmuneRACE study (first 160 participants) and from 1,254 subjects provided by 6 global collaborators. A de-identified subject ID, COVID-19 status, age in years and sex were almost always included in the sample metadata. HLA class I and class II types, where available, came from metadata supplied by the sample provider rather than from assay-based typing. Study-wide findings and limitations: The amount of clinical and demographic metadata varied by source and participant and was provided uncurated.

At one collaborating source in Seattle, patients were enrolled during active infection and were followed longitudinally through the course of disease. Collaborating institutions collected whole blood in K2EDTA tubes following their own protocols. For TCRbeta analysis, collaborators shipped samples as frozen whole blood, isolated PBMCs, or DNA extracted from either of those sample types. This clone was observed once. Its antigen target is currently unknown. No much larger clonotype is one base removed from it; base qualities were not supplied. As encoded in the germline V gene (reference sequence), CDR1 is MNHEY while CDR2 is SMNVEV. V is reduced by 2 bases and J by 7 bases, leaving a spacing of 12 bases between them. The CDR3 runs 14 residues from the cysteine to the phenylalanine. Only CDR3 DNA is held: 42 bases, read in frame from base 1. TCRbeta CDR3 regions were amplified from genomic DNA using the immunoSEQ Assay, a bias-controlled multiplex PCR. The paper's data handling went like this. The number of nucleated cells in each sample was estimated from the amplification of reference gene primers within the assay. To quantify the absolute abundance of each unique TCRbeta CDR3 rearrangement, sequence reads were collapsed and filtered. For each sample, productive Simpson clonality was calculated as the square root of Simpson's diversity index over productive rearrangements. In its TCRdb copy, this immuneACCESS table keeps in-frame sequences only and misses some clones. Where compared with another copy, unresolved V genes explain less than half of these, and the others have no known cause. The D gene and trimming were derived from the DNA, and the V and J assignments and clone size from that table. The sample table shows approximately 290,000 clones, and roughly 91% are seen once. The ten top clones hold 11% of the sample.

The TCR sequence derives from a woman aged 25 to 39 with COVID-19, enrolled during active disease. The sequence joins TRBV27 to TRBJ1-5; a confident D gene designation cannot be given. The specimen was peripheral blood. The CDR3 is CASSLPGEGQPQHF. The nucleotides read TGTGCCAGCAGTTTACCAGGAGAGGGACAGCCCCAGCATTTT.